The 7 T cell receptor beta chains reported below all come from one sample, sequenced in a study of OX40 agonist ivuxolimab in advanced cancers. Data came from immunoSEQ multiplex PCR; TCRdb stores just in-frame clones and leaves some out. Of fewer than 45,000 clones listed, around three quarters are singletons. The sequencing used CD4+ or CD8+ T cells sorted from blood, collected in a trial of the OX40 agonist ivuxolimab. The receptors were sampled from an adult with an advanced solid tumor such as melanoma, head and neck, liver or kidney cancer.

V usage is TRBV6-1 and J usage is TRBJ2-7, with D perhaps assigned TRBD1 or TRBD2 (5 bases each). The CDR3 spans 15 residues. The V gene's germline CDR1 is MNHNS and CDR2 SASEGT. V lost 6 bases and J 7 bases, leaving 22 bases between the germline ends. CDR3 loop: CASSLPSGHSGEQYF. Written as DNA, the CDR3 is TGTGCCAGCAGCCTTCCCTCGGGGCACTCTGGAGAGCAGTACTTC.

This rearrangement joins TRBV7-9 to TRBJ2-3; D is unclear. The CDR3 length is 15 residues. V was trimmed by 5 bases and J by 0 bases, leaving 12 bases between them. Looked up from germline, CDR1 is SEHNR and CDR2 is FQNEAQ (reference sequence). CDR3 sequence (DNA): TGTGCCAGCAGCCCCAGCAAATGGAGCACAGATACGCAGTATTTT. Translation gives CASSPSKWSTDTQYF.

This chain joins TRBV5-1 and TRBJ2-5, with D tentatively TRBD1 (6 bases). CDR3 size: 13 residues. V was trimmed by 2 bases and J by 3 bases, leaving 8 bases between them. Germline V CDR1 and CDR2: SGHRS, YFSETQ. CDR3 loop: CASSLTGKETQYF. CDR3 nucleotide sequence: TGCGCCAGCAGCTTAACAGGGAAAGAGACCCAGTACTTC. The variable domain in full, completed from reference TRBV5-1 and TRBJ2-5, reads KAGVTQTPRYLIKTRGQQVTLSCSPISGHRSVSWYQQTPGQGLQFLFEYFSETQRNKGNFPGRFSGRQFSNSRSEMNVSTLELGDSALYLCASSLTGKETQYFGPGTRLLVL.

The chain combines TRBV7-9 with TRBJ1-2; D is uncertain. The germline gives CDR1 SEHNR, CDR2 FQNEAQ (reference sequence). The CDR3 extends over 16 amino acids. Trimming shortened V by 4 bases and J by 2 bases, and 17 bases separated the two germline ends. The CDR3 is CASSSVRGPQNYGYTF. CDR3 DNA sequence: TGTGCCAGCAGCTCGGTCCGGGGTCCTCAGAACTATGGCTACACCTTC.

The J gene is TRBJ1-6, the V gene TRBV29-1, with no clear D. The CDR3 runs 13 residues. Trimming shortened V by 6 bases and J by 6 bases, and 12 bases separated the two germline ends. From germline, CDR1 is SQVTM and CDR2 ANQGSEA. The CDR3 nucleotides are TGCAGCGTACAGATCTCACTTAATTCACCCCTCCACTTT. It encodes CSVQISLNSPLHF.

The rearrangement uses TRBV7-9 and TRBJ2-5, with D hard to call. Germline loops: CDR1 SEHNR, CDR2 FQNEAQ (reference sequence). Between the trimmed V and J ends, which lost 2 bases and 1 base, there was a span of 5 bases. The CDR3 loop spans 13 amino acids. As DNA, the CDR3 is TGTGCCAGCAGCTTAATCAGCCAAGAGACCCAGTACTTC. It yields the protein CASSLISQETQYF.

The chain couples TRBV19 to TRBJ1-5; D is ambiguous. This CDR3 is built from 15 residues. Trimming shortened V by 3 bases and J by 2 bases, and 11 bases separated the two germline ends. The germline CDR1 and CDR2 sequences are LNHDA and SQIVND (reference sequence). The CDR3 sequence is CASSMGSRGNQPQHF. The CDR3 DNA follows: TGTGCCAGTAGTATGGGCTCCCGGGGCAATCAGCCCCAGCATTTT.